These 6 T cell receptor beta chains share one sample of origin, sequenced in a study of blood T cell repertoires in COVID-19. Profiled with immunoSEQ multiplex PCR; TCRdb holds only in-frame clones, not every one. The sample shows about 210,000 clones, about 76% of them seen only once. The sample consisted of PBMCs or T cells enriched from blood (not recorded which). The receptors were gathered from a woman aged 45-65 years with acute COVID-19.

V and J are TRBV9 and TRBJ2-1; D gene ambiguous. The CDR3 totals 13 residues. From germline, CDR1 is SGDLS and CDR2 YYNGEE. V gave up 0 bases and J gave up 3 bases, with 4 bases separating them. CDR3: CASSVGHYNEQFF. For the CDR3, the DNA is TGTGCCAGCAGCGTAGGACACTACAATGAGCAGTTCTTC.

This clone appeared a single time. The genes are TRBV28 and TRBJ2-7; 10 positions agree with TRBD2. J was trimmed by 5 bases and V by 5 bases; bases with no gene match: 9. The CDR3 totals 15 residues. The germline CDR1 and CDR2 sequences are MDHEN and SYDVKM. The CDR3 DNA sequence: TGTGCCAGCAGTCGAATGGGAGCGGGAGGGCACGAGCAGTACTTC. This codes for CASSRMGAGGHEQYF.

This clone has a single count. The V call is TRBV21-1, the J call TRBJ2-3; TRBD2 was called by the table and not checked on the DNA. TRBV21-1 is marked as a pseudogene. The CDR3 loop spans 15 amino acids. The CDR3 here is CASSKVWGGADTQYF. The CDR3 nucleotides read TGTGCCAGCAGCAAAGTATGGGGGGGCGCAGATACGCAGTATTTT.

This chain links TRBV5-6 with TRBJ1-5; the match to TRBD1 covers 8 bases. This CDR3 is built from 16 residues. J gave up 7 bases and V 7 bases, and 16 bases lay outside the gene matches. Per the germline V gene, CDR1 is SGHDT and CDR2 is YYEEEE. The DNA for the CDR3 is TGTGCCAGCGCGAGGGGGTGGACAGGGAGTAACCAGCCCCAGCATTTT. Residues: CASARGWTGSNQPQHF.

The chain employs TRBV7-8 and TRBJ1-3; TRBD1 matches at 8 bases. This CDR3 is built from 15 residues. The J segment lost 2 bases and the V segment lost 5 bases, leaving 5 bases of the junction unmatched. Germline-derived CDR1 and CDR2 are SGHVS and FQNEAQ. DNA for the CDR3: TGTGCCAGCAGCCGTGGACAGGGCACTGGAAACACCATATATTTT. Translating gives CASSRGQGTGNTIYF.

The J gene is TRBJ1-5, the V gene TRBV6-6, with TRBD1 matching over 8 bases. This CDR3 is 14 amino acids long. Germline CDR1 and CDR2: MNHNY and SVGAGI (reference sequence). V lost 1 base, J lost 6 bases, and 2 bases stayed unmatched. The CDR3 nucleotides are TGTGCCAGCAGTTACTTGACAGGGGCTCAGCCCCAGCATTTT. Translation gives CASSYLTGAQPQHF.